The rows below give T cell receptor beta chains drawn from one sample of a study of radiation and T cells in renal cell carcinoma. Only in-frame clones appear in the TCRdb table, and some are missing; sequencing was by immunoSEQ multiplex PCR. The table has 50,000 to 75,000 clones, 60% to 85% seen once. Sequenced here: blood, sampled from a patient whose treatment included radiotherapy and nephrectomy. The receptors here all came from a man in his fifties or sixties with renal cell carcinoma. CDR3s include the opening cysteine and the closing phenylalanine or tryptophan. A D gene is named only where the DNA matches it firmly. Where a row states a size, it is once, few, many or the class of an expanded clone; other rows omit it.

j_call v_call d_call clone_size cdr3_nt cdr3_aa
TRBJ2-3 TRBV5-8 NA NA TGTGCCAGCAGCCGGGACCGTAGCAGCACAGATACGCAGTATTTT CASSRDRSSTDTQYF
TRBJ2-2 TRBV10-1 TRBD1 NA TGCGCCACCTCCTCAGGGGGCCACGGGGCCGGGGAGCTGTTTTTT CATSSGGHGAGELFF
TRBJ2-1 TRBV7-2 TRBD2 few TGTGCCAGCAGCTTGTTAGCGGGGGGGCAGTTCAATGAGCAGTTCTTC CASSLLAGGQFNEQFF
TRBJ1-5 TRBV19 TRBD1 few TGTGCCAGTAGTACCCTGGACAGGGGCAATCAGCCCCAGCATTTT CASSTLDRGNQPQHF
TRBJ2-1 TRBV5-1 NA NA TGCGCCAGCAGCCCTCAAGGTCGGAATGAGCAGTTCTTC CASSPQGRNEQFF
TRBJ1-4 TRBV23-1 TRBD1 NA TGCGCCAGCAGTCAAATCGAAGGGCCAGGGGGCCGGGAAAAACTGTTTTTT CASSQIEGPGGREKLFF
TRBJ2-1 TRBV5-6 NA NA TGTGCCAGCAGCTTGGGAGAGACAGACAATGAGCAGTTCTTC CASSLGETDNEQFF
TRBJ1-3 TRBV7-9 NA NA TGTGCCAGCAGCTTTCATAGAGATGGAAACACCATATATTTT CASSFHRDGNTIYF
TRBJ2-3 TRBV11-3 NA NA TGTGCCAGCAGCTTAGTTGGGTTCACAGATACGCAGTATTTT CASSLVGFTDTQYF
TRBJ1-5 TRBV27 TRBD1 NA TGTGCCAGCAGTTTAGGACAGGGGGCCGGGTGGCCCCAGCATTTT CASSLGQGAGWPQHF
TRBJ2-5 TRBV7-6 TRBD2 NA TGTGCCAGCAGCTTTAGCGGGAGGGCCGGGGGAGAGACCCAGTACTTC CASSFSGRAGGETQYF
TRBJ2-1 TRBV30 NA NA TGTGCCTGGAGTGTAGGCCCAGGGGAGCAGTTCTTC CAWSVGPGEQFF
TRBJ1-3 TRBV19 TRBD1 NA TGTGCCAGTAGTATTCGGACAGGGAGAAACACCATATATTTT CASSIRTGRNTIYF
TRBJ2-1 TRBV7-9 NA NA TGTGCCAGCAGCTTAGCGATCGGGACTTACAATGAGCAGTTCTTC CASSLAIGTYNEQFF
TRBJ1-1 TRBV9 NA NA TGTGCCAGCAGCCCGAGGGGGTCCATGAACACTGAAGCTTTCTTT CASSPRGSMNTEAFF
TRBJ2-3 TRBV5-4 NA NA TGTGCCAGCAGCCCCTCTAGAAGGGCAGGCACAGATACGCAGTATTTT CASSPSRRAGTDTQYF
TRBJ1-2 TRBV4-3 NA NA TGCGCCAGCAGCCAAGCTCCTCGGGCCCTATCAGGCTACACCTTC CASSQAPRALSGYTF
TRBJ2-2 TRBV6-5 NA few TGTGCCAGCTGGAGGGAGCGCGGGGAGCTGTTTTTT CASWRERGELFF
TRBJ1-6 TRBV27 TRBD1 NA TGTGCCAGCACTAGTTTCATCGGACAGGGGGTCACGAATTCACCCCTCCACTTT CASTSFIGQGVTNSPLHF
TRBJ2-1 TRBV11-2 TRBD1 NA TGTGCCAGCAGCTTAGACGGGACAGGGGTTTCCTACAATGAGCAGTTCTTC CASSLDGTGVSYNEQFF